Listed here are 29 T cell receptor beta chains from one sample, sequenced in a study of control samples from healthy donors and cancer patients. Some clones are missing from TCRdb's copy, which holds only in-frame ones; the method was immunoSEQ multiplex PCR. The sample carries about 100,000 clones, around 89% recorded once. The specimen sequenced was blood. These receptors came from a man aged 25-45 years in good health.

The chain combines TRBV21-1 with TRBJ2-4; no check of the table's D call, TRBD1, against the DNA was made. TRBV21-1 is assigned pseudogene status. The CDR3 totals 16 residues. The CDR3 bases are TGTGCCAGCAGCATATCCGAAAGGGGGCTCAAAAACATTCAGTACTTC. It encodes CASSISERGLKNIQYF.

The chain uses TRBV27 and TRBJ2-1; 8 nucleotides match TRBD2. The V gene's germline CDR1 is MNHEY and CDR2 SMNVEV (reference sequence). The V gene end was trimmed by 3 bases and the J gene end by 7 bases; junction bases not matched to a gene: 5. The CDR3 runs 14 residues. The chain's CDR3 is CASSFEREWNEQFF. The CDR3 DNA sequence: TGTGCCAGCAGTTTCGAGCGGGAGTGGAATGAGCAGTTCTTC.

This clone was observed a few times. The chain couples TRBV9 to TRBJ2-4; D unresolved. Looked up from germline, CDR1 is SGDLS and CDR2 is YYNGEE. This CDR3 is 14 amino acids long. V lost 1 base and J 0 bases, leaving 5 bases between the germline ends. This CDR3 reads CASSVSVAKNIQYF. CDR3 nucleotides: TGTGCCAGCAGCGTATCGGTAGCCAAAAACATTCAGTACTTC.

This sequence joins TRBV7-2 and TRBJ2-7, with D perhaps given as TRBD1 or TRBD2 (6 bases each). V shed 5 bases and J shed 3 bases, with 17 bases lying between them. The germline CDR1 and CDR2 sequences are SGHTA and FQGNSA. The CDR3 is 15 residues long. The CDR3 nucleotides read TGTGCCAGCAGCGGTACTAGCAGGGGCAACTACGAGCAGTACTTC. Translating it yields CASSGTSRGNYEQYF.

The chain uses TRBV6-2 or TRBV6-3 and TRBJ1-4; D is perhaps TRBD1 (6 bases). In germline, CDR1 is MNHEY, CDR2 SVGEGT. The CDR3 runs to 16 residues. The V gene lost 5 bases and the J gene lost 7 bases, with 20 bases spanning the gap. In DNA form, the CDR3 reads TGTGCCAGCAGTACCCCCGTGGGCAGGGGCTTTGAAAAACTGTTTTTT. It is translated as CASSTPVGRGFEKLFF.

V usage is TRBV19 and J usage is TRBJ2-3; 12 positions agree with TRBD2. This CDR3 has 17 residues. V trimming: 5 bases; J trimming: 0 bases; junction bases outside the gene matches: 6. Germline V gene sequence: CDR1 LNHDA, CDR2 SQIVND (reference sequence). In DNA form, the CDR3 reads TGTGCCAGTAGTCCCGCTAGCGGGGGGGCTAGCACAGATACGCAGTATTTT. Translation: CASSPASGGASTDTQYF. The full variable domain, rest sourced from reference TRBV19 and TRBJ2-3, is DGGITQSPKYLFRKEGQNVTLSCEQNLNHDAMYWYRQDPGQGLRLIYYSQIVNDFQKGDIAEGYSVSREKKESFPLTVTSAQKNPTAFYLCASSPASGGASTDTQYFGPGTRLTVL.

This sequence joins TRBV10-3 and TRBJ1-1; D is undetermined. Germline V lookup: CDR1 ENHRY, CDR2 SYGVKD. V was trimmed by 1 base and J by 5 bases, leaving 11 bases between them. The CDR3 is made up of 14 amino acids. The CDR3 DNA sequence: TGTGCCATCAGTGAGTACGCATCGGGAACTGAAGCTTTCTTT. It specifies CAISEYASGTEAFF.

The count of this clone is one. Written as DNA, the CDR3 is TGTGCCAGCAGTTACTCTCGGGTTAGGGACACTGAAGCTTTCTTT. Protein sequence: CASSYSRVRDTEAFF. This rearrangement joins TRBV6-2 or TRBV6-3 to TRBJ1-1, with D unresolved. Per germline, CDR1 MNHEY and CDR2 SVGEGT. Trimming left V 0 bases short and J 3 bases short, with 11 bases between. The CDR3 consists of 15 residues.

This clone was observed a single time. The rearrangement joins TRBV11-2 to TRBJ2-5; tentative D call: TRBD2 (6 bases). V was shortened by 3 bases and J by 5 bases, with 13 bases between the two germline ends. CDR3 size: 14 residues. Germline V gene sequence: CDR1 SGHAT, CDR2 FQNNGV. The CDR3 loop is CASSLGPGGETQYF. The CDR3 bases are TGTGCCAGCAGCTTGGGCCCCGGAGGGGAGACCCAGTACTTC.

This chain connects TRBV5-1 to TRBJ2-2; D gene uncertain. This CDR3 region has 14 residues. The V end was cut by 2 bases, the J end by 0 bases, with 5 bases between. Germline V gene sequence: CDR1 SGHRS, CDR2 YFSETQ. The CDR3 sequence is CASSFAANTGELFF. DNA for the CDR3: TGCGCCAGCAGCTTCGCAGCGAACACCGGGGAGCTGTTTTTT.

The CDR3 region is CASSLYSEGADTQYF. Here the CDR3 DNA reads TGTGCCAGCAGCTTGTATTCGGAGGGGGCAGATACGCAGTATTTT. The J gene is TRBJ2-3, the V gene TRBV5-8; either TRBD1 or TRBD2 may fit D (6 bases each). The V end was cut by 1 base, the J end by 4 bases, with 13 bases between. The length of the CDR3 is 15 residues. Germline CDR1 and CDR2: SGHTS and YDEGEE.

This clone was counted once. This chain uses TRBV14 with TRBJ1-3; D unclear. The germline V gene encodes CDR1 SGHDN and CDR2 FVKESK. Trimming took off 4 bases at V and 1 base at J, with 11 bases between the two ends. The CDR3 has 15 amino acids. CDR3 in amino acids: CASSRVVASGNTIYF. As DNA, the CDR3 is TGTGCCAGCAGCCGTGTTGTTGCTTCTGGAAACACCATATATTTT.

By share, this clone counts as medium-sized. Other DNA sequences of this sample code for an identical CDR3. J is TRBJ2-3 and V is TRBV4-2, with TRBD2 matching 9 bases. V trimming: 0 bases; J trimming: 4 bases; junction bases outside the gene matches: 2. This CDR3 comprises 15 residues. Germline CDR1 is LGHNA and CDR2 is YNFKEQ. DNA of the CDR3: TGTGCCAGCAGCCAAGAAGCGGGGGGCCCAGATACGCAGTATTTT. This codes for CASSQEAGGPDTQYF.

This clone was recorded only once. The junction differs from germline at one of its ends, possibly a read error. The rearrangement joins TRBV19 to TRBJ2-1, with TRBD1 as a possible D gene (6 bases). The CDR3 length is 12 residues. CDR1 LNHDA and CDR2 SQIVND come from the germline V gene (reference sequence). The CDR3 coding sequence is TGTGCCAGTAGTGCTCTACAGGGTAGTGCGCTCTTC. Translated: CASSALQGSALF. Full variable domain (remainder filled in from reference TRBV19 and TRBJ2-1): DGGITQSPKYLFRKEGQNVTLSCEQNLNHDAMYWYRQDPGQGLRLIYYSQIVNDFQKGDIAEGYSVSREKKESFPLTVTSAQKNPTAFYLCASSALQGSALFGPGTRLTVL.

V gene TRBV27 combines with J gene TRBJ2-2; D is undetermined. This CDR3 region has 15 residues. With 3 bases removed from V and 3 bases from J, the gap between germline ends came to 11 bases. Germline V gives CDR1 MNHEY, CDR2 SMNVEV (reference sequence). The CDR3 loop is CASSFSSSYTGELFF. The CDR3 DNA reads TGTGCCAGCAGTTTTTCTTCGAGTTACACCGGGGAGCTGTTTTTT.

The V gene is TRBV5-1, the J gene TRBJ1-5, with a tentative D call TRBD1 (6 bases). The CDR3 has 14 residues. The germline CDR1 and CDR2 sequences are SGHRS and YFSETQ. V was shortened by 4 bases and J by 4 bases, with 12 bases between the two germline ends. The CDR3 loop is CASSATGMNQPQHF. Here the CDR3 DNA reads TGCGCCAGCAGCGCAACAGGGATGAATCAGCCCCAGCATTTT.

The table lists this clone with a count of one. The chain couples TRBV11-3 to TRBJ2-1; D uncertain. The CDR3 length is 15 residues. Trimming left V 5 bases short and J 0 bases short, with 11 bases between. CDR1 is SGHNT, CDR2 YENEEA, per germline. CDR3 coding DNA: TGTGCCAGCAGCCCCGGGCCCAGCTCCTACAATGAGCAGTTCTTC. Protein sequence: CASSPGPSSYNEQFF.

The gene calls are TRBV27 and TRBJ1-1; 7 nucleotides line up with TRBD1. Germline V lookup: CDR1 MNHEY, CDR2 SMNVEV (reference sequence). The trim removed 5 bases at V and 6 bases at J, leaving 6 bases unmatched. The CDR3 loop spans 13 amino acids. The CDR3 loop is CASSGRGRAEAFF. CDR3 in DNA: TGTGCCAGCAGTGGGAGGGGGCGAGCTGAAGCTTTCTTT.

This chain links TRBV6-2 or TRBV6-3 with TRBJ2-5; a weak D match, TRBD2 (5 bases). The CDR3 sequence is 15 residues long. The V and J ends lost 4 bases and 1 base respectively, with 13 bases between them. The V gene's germline CDR1 is MNHEY and CDR2 SVGEGT. The CDR3 DNA reads TGTGCCAGCAGTTTTTTGGGAGAAGGCCAAGAGACCCAGTACTTC. Protein sequence: CASSFLGEGQETQYF.

The rearrangement links TRBV7-9 to TRBJ1-2, with D possibly TRBD1 on 6 matching bases. V was shortened by 0 bases and J by 4 bases, with 12 bases between the two germline ends. This CDR3 has 15 amino acids. Germline assignment: CDR1 SEHNR and CDR2 FQNEAQ (reference sequence). CDR3: CASSLATGSTYGYTF. CDR3 bases: TGTGCCAGCAGCTTAGCGACAGGTTCGACCTATGGCTACACCTTC.

This clone has a single count. This rearrangement joins TRBV7-9 to TRBJ1-5; D gene uncertain. Trimming removed 5 bases from V and 0 bases from J, with 11 bases in between. CDR1 SEHNR and CDR2 FQNEAQ come from the germline V gene (reference sequence). The CDR3 has 15 amino acids. The CDR3 nucleotides read TGTGCCAGCAGCCGCTCGGGGAATAGCAATCAGCCCCAGCATTTT. It encodes CASSRSGNSNQPQHF. The complete variable domain, with remaining parts taken from reference TRBV7-9 and TRBJ1-5, reads DTGVSQNPRHKITKRGQNVTFRCDPISEHNRLYWYRQTLGQGPEFLTYFQNEAQLEKSRLLSDRFSAERPKGSFSTLEIQRTEQGDSAMYLCASSRSGNSNQPQHFGDGTRLSIL.

The chain links TRBV6-2 or TRBV6-3 to TRBJ2-2; perhaps TRBD1 as D (6 bases). The CDR3 extends over 13 amino acids. V lost 4 bases, J lost 7 bases, and 10 bases lay in between. Per the germline V gene, CDR1 is MNHEY and CDR2 is SVGEGT. The CDR3, as DNA: TGTGCCAGCAGTTGGACAGTGAGCGGGGAGCTGTTTTTT. This encodes CASSWTVSGELFF.

A single count supports this clone. The CDR3 loop reads CASSLSGTSGSKYEQYF. The CDR3 region has the DNA TGTGCCAGTAGTCTCTCCGGGACTAGCGGGAGCAAGTACGAGCAGTACTTC. The chain carries TRBV19 and TRBJ2-7; the match to TRBD2 covers 14 bases. With V trimmed by 5 bases and J by 4 bases, 10 bases remained unmatched. The CDR3 length is 17 residues. CDR1 and CDR2 (germline): LNHDA, SQIVND (reference sequence). Drawing the rest from reference TRBV19 and TRBJ2-7, the complete variable domain is DGGITQSPKYLFRKEGQNVTLSCEQNLNHDAMYWYRQDPGQGLRLIYYSQIVNDFQKGDIAEGYSVSREKKESFPLTVTSAQKNPTAFYLCASSLSGTSGSKYEQYFGPGTRLTVT.

CDR3 region: CAISFGAGQANYGYTF. In DNA form, the CDR3 reads TGTGCCATCAGTTTCGGCGCAGGGCAAGCTAACTATGGCTACACCTTC. This chain connects TRBV10-3 to TRBJ1-2, with D possibly TRBD1 on 5 matching bases. V lost 5 bases, J lost 0 bases, and 16 bases lay in between. There are 16 residues in the CDR3. The germline V gene has CDR1 ENHRY and CDR2 SYGVKD.

This clone was detected once. The chain uses TRBV3-1 (or the pseudogene TRBV3-2) and TRBJ2-3, with D possibly matching TRBD2 (5 bases). This CDR3 has 15 amino acids. V lost 1 base to trimming and J lost 5 bases, with 13 bases between them. CDR1 is LGHDT and CDR2 is YNNKEL in the germline V gene (reference sequence). The CDR3 DNA sequence: TGTGCCAGCAGCCAAGGGGTCACTAGGCTAGATACGCAGTATTTT. Translating gives CASSQGVTRLDTQYF.

Here the CDR3 reads CATSRDLALGNTIYF. CDR3 DNA: TGTGCCACCAGCAGAGATTTAGCCTTGGGGAACACCATATATTTT. The chain recombines TRBV15 with TRBJ1-3; D remains ambiguous. The CDR3 covers 15 residues. The germline V gene encodes CDR1 LNHNV and CDR2 YYDKDF (reference sequence). Trimming took 0 bases from V and 7 from J, leaving 13 bases between them.

This chain connects TRBV11-3 to TRBJ1-1; TRBD1 matches 7 bases. The ends lost 0 bases at V and 5 bases at J; junction bases unmatched: 3. The germline V gene encodes CDR1 SGHNT and CDR2 YENEEA. The CDR3 sequence is 14 residues long. The CDR3 DNA follows: TGTGCCAGCAGCTTAGAAGGGGGACAGACTGAAGCTTTCTTT. Amino acids: CASSLEGGQTEAFF.

The V call is TRBV19, the J call TRBJ2-2; 9 nucleotides align to TRBD1. Germline CDR1 reads LNHDA; CDR2 reads SQIVND (reference sequence). V was pared by 2 bases and J by 3 bases, with 4 bases of the junction left unmatched. CDR3 length equals 16 residues. This CDR3 is CASSITGGWDTGELFF. CDR3 DNA: TGTGCCAGTAGTATAACAGGGGGCTGGGACACCGGGGAGCTGTTTTTT. Based on the CDR3 plus reference TRBV19 and TRBJ2-2, the full variable domain is DGGITQSPKYLFRKEGQNVTLSCEQNLNHDAMYWYRQDPGQGLRLIYYSQIVNDFQKGDIAEGYSVSREKKESFPLTVTSAQKNPTAFYLCASSITGGWDTGELFFGEGSRLTVL.

This clone came up a few times. V and J are TRBV27 and TRBJ2-3; TRBD2 aligns across 8 bases. The CDR3 totals 16 residues. The V gene's germline CDR1 is MNHEY and CDR2 SMNVEV (reference sequence). The ends lost 5 bases at V and 1 base at J; junction bases unmatched: 8. The CDR3 loop is CASSTSTSARTDTQYF. The DNA for the CDR3 is TGTGCCAGCAGTACATCGACTAGCGCCCGCACAGATACGCAGTATTTT.